This T cell receptor beta chain was identified in a study of CD8 T cells in Susac syndrome. This clonotype came up once. The CDR3 consists of 14 residues. Trimming took 6 bases from V and 6 from J; bases not matched to a gene: 10. The germline V gene encodes CDR1 DFQATT and CDR2 SNEGSKA (reference sequence). The authors sequenced TCR beta from blood CD8+ and CD4+ T cells. After extraction with the RNeasy kit, 0.5 to 1 ug of the RNA was reverse transcribed using random hexamers. Amplification of TCR beta CDR3 spanned 54 Vbeta and 13 Jbeta via immunoSEQ multiplex PCR. TCRdb re-derived calls from the immunoSEQ multiplex PCR reads in MiXCR, one entry per CDR3 protein. The table lists 250,000 to 350,000 distinct CDR3 sequences, roughly 84% of them singletons.

This rearrangement joins TRBV20-1 to TRBJ1-5; 8 positions match TRBD1. The TCR sequence derives from a human donor with multiple sclerosis. What was sequenced was CD8+ T cells from PBMCs. The chain's CDR3 is CSAVDREAGQPQHF. The CDR3 DNA reads TGCAGTGCCGTGGACAGGGAAGCCGGTCAGCCCCAGCATTTT.